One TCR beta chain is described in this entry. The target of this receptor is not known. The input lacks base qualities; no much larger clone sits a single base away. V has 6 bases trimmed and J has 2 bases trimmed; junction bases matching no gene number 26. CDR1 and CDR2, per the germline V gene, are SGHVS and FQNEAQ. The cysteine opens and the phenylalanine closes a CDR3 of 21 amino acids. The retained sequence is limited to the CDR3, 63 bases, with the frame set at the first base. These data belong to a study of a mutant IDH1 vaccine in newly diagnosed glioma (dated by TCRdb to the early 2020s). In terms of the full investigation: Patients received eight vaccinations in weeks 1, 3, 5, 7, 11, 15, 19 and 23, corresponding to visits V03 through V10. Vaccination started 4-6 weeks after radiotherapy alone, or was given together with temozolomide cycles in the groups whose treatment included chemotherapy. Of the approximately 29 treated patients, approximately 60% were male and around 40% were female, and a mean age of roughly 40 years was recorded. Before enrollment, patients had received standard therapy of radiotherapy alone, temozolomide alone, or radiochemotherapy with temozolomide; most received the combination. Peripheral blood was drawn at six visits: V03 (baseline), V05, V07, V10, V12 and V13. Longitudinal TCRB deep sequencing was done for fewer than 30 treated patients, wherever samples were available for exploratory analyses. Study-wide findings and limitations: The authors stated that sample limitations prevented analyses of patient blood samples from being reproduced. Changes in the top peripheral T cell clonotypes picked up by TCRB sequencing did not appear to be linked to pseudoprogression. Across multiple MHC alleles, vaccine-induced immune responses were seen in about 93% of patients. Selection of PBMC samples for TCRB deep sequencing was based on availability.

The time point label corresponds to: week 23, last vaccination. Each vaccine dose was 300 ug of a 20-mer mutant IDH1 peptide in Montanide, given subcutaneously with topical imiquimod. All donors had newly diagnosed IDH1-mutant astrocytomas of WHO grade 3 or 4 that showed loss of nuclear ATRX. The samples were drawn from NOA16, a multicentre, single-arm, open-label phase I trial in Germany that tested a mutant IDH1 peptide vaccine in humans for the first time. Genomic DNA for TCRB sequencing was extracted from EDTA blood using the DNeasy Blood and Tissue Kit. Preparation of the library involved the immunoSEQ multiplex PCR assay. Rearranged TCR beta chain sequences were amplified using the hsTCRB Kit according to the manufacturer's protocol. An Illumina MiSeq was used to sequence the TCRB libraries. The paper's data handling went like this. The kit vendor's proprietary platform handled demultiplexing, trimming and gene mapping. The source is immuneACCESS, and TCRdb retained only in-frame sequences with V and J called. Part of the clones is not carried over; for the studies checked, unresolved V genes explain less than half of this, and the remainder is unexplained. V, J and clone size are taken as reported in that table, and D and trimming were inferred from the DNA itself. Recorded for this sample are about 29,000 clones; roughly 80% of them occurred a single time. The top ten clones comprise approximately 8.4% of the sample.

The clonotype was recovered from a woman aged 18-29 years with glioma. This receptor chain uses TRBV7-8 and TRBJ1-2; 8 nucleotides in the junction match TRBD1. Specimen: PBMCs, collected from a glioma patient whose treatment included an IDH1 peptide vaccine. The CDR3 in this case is CASSTRAGTAGQGTKNYGYTF. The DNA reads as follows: TGTGCCAGCAGTACTAGGGCCGGGACCGCAGGACAGGGAACCAAGAACTATGGCTACACCTTC.